These T cell receptor beta chains were read from a single sample in a study of Tregs in tolerant kidney transplant recipients. Profiled with immunoSEQ multiplex PCR; TCRdb holds only in-frame clones, not every one. The sample comprises roughly 99,000 clones, roughly 93% of which are singletons, and 0.35% to 0.55% rests with the top ten. The sequencing here drew on CD4+ T cells from blood, taken before the transplant. The receptors shown here come from a human donor who received a combined kidney and bone marrow transplant. The CDR3 runs from the conserved cysteine through the conserved F or W. Each record gives: J gene, D gene, V gene, clone size, CDR3 protein, CDR3 DNA. A D gene is named only where the DNA matches it firmly. Part of the rows lack a size; the others show once, few, many or a class for expanded clones.

j_gene: TRBJ1-5; d_gene: -; v_gene: TRBV7-2; abundance: -; CDR3aa: CASSYQGWNNQPQHF; CDR3nt: TGTGCCAGCAGCTACCAGGGGTGGAACAATCAGCCCCAGCATTTT
j_gene: TRBJ2-7; d_gene: TRBD2; v_gene: TRBV2; abundance: few; CDR3aa: CASRREAYEQYF; CDR3nt: TGTGCCAGCAGGCGGGAGGCCTACGAGCAGTACTTC
j_gene: TRBJ1-2; d_gene: TRBD1; v_gene: TRBV29-1; abundance: -; CDR3aa: CSVGTTGGSGYTF; CDR3nt: TGCAGCGTTGGAACGACAGGGGGGTCTGGCTACACCTTC
j_gene: TRBJ2-3; d_gene: TRBD2; v_gene: TRBV4-2; abundance: -; CDR3aa: CASSQAPSGRGTDTQYF; CDR3nt: TGTGCCAGCAGCCAAGCCCCGAGCGGGAGGGGCACAGATACGCAGTATTTT
j_gene: TRBJ2-7; d_gene: TRBD1; v_gene: TRBV19; abundance: -; CDR3aa: CASSIKWTGGYEQYF; CDR3nt: TGTGCCAGTAGTATCAAGTGGACAGGGGGTTACGAGCAGTACTTC
j_gene: TRBJ1-1; d_gene: -; v_gene: TRBV19; abundance: once; CDR3aa: CASSSISGVLRTEAFF; CDR3nt: TGTGCCAGTAGTTCGATATCGGGGGTTCTTAGGACTGAAGCTTTCTTT
j_gene: TRBJ1-1; d_gene: TRBD1; v_gene: TRBV27; abundance: -; CDR3aa: CASSPRTGVGAEAFF; CDR3nt: TGTGCCAGCAGTCCCCGGACAGGGGTTGGGGCTGAAGCTTTCTTT
j_gene: TRBJ2-2; d_gene: TRBD1; v_gene: TRBV2; abundance: few; CDR3aa: CASSLPTGTGELFF; CDR3nt: TGTGCCAGCAGCCTCCCGACAGGGACCGGGGAGCTGTTTTTT
j_gene: TRBJ1-5; d_gene: -; v_gene: TRBV11-3; abundance: -; CDR3aa: CASSGGSNQPQHF; CDR3nt: TGTGCCAGCAGCGGTGGCAGCAATCAGCCCCAGCATTTT
j_gene: TRBJ1-1; d_gene: -; v_gene: TRBV7-3; abundance: -; CDR3aa: CASSVWGGQEAFF; CDR3nt: TGTGCCAGCAGCGTTTGGGGAGGTCAAGAAGCTTTCTTT
j_gene: TRBJ2-3; d_gene: TRBD2; v_gene: TRBV7-2; abundance: -; CDR3aa: CASSLVSGGGSTDTQYF; CDR3nt: TGTGCCAGCAGCTTAGTTAGCGGGGGGGGGAGCACAGATACGCAGTATTTT